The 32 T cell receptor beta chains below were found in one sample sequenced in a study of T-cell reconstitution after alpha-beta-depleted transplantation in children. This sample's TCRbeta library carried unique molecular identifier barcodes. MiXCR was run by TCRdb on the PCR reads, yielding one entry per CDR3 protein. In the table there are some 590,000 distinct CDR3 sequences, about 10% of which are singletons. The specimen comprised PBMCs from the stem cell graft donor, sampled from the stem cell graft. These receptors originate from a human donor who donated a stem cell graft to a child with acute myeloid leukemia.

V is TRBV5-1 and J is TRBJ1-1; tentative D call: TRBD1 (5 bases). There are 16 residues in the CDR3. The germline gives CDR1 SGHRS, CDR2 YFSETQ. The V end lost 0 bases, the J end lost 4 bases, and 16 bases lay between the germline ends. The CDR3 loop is CASSLEDVGGTTEAFF. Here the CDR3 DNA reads TGCGCCAGCAGCTTGGAAGATGTGGGAGGGACCACTGAAGCTTTCTTT.

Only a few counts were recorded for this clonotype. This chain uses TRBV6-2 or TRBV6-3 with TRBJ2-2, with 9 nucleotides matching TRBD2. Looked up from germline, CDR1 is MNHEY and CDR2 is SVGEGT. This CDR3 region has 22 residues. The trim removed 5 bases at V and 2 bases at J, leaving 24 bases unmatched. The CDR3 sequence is CASSLQGKRGLAGPFNTGELFF. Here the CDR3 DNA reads TGTGCCAGCAGTCTTCAAGGGAAACGGGGGCTAGCGGGACCCTTTAACACCGGGGAGCTGTTTTTT.

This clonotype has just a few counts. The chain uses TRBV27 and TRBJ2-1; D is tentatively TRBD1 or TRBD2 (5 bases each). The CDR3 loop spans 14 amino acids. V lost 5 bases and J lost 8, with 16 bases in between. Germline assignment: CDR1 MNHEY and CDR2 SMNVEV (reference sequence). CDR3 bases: TGTGCCAGCAGTCCCCTCCGGGACCCCGATGAGCAGTTCTTC. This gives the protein CASSPLRDPDEQFF.

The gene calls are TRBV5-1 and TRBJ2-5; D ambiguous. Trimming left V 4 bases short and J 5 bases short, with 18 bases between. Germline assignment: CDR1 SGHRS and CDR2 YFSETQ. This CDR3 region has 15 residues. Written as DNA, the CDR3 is TGCGCCAGCAGCCCCAATACGGGCTCACTGGAGACCCAGTACTTC. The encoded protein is CASSPNTGSLETQYF.

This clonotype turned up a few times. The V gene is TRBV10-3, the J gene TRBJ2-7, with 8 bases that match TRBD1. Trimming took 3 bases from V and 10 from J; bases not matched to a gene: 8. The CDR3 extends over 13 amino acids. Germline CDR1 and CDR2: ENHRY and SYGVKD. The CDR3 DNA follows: TGTGCCATCAGTGACTTAGGACAGGGCGGCCAGTACTTC. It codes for CAISDLGQGGQYF.

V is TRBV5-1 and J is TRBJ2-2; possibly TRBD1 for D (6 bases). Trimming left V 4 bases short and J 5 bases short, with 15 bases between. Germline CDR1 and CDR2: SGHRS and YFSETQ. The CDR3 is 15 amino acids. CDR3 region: CASSQTQGQTGELFF. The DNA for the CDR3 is TGCGCCAGCAGCCAGACTCAGGGGCAAACCGGGGAGCTGTTTTTT. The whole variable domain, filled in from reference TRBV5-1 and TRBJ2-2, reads KAGVTQTPRYLIKTRGQQVTLSCSPISGHRSVSWYQQTPGQGLQFLFEYFSETQRNKGNFPGRFSGRQFSNSRSEMNVSTLELGDSALYLCASSQTQGQTGELFFGEGSRLTVL.

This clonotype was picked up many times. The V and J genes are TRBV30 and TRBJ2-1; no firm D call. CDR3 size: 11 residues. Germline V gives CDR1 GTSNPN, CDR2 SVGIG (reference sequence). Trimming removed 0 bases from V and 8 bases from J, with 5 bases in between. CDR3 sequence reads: CAWSVLDEQFF. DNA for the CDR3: TGTGCCTGGAGTGTACTCGATGAGCAGTTCTTC.

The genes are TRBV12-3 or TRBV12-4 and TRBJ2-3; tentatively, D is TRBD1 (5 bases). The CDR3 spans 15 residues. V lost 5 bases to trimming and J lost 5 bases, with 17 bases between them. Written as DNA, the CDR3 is TGTGCCAGCAGTCTAAGGACCCCAAGGGGAGATACGCAGTATTTT. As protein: CASSLRTPRGDTQYF.

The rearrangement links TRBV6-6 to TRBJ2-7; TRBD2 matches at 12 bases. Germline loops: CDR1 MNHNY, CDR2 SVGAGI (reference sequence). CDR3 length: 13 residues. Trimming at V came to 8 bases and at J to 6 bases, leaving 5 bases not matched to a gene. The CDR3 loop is CASDLAGGGEQYF. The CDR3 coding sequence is TGTGCCAGCGACCTAGCGGGAGGGGGCGAGCAGTACTTC.

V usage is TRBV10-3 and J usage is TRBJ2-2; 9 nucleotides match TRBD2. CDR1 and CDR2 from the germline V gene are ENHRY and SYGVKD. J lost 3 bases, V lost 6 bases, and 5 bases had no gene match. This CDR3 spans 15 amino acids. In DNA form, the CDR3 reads TGTGCCATCAGGCCGGGACTAGCTGACACCGGGGAGCTGTTTTTT. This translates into CAIRPGLADTGELFF.

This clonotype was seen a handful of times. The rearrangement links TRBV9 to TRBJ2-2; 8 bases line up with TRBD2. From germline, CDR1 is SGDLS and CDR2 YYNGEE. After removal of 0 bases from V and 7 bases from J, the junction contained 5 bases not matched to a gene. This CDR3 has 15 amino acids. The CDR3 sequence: CASSVGGLAGGELFF. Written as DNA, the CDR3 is TGTGCCAGCAGCGTAGGAGGTCTAGCGGGCGGGGAGCTGTTTTTT.

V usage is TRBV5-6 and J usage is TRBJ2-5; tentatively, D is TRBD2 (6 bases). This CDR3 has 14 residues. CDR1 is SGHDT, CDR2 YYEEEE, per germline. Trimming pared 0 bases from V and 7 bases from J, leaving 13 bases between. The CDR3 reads CASSLGALRGTQYF. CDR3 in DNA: TGTGCCAGCAGCTTGGGTGCACTGCGGGGGACCCAGTACTTC.

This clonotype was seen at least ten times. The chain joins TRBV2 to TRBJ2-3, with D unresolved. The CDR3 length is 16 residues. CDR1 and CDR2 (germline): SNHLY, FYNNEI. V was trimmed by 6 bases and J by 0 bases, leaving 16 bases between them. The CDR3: CASRARFLPSTDTQYF. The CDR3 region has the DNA TGTGCCAGCAGAGCGAGGTTCCTTCCTAGCACAGATACGCAGTATTTT.

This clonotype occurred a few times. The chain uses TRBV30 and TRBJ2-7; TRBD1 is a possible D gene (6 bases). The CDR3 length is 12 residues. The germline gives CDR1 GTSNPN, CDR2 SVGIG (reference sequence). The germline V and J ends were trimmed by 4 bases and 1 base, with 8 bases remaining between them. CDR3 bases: TGTGCCTGGACGGACAGTTCCTACGAGCAGTACTTC. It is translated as CAWTDSSYEQYF. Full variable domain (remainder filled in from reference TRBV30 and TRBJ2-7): SQTIHQWPATLVQPVGSPLSLECTVEGTSNPNLYWYRQAAGRGLQLLFYSVGIGQISSEVPQNLSASRPQDRQFILSSKKLLLSDSGFYLCAWTDSSYEQYFGPGTRLTVT.

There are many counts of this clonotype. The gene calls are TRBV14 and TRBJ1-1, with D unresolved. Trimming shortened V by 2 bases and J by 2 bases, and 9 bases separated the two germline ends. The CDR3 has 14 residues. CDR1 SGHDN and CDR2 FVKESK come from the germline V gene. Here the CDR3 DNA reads TGTGCCAGCAGCCAACGAGGGATAAACACTGAAGCTTTCTTT. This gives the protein CASSQRGINTEAFF.

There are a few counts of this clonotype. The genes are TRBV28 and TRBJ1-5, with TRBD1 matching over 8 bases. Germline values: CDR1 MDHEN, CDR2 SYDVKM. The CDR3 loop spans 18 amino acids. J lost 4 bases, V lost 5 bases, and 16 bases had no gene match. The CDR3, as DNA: TGTGCCAGCAGTGGTGAGGGGAAACCAGGGGGCTGGAATCAGCCCCAGCATTTT. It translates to CASSGEGKPGGWNQPQHF.

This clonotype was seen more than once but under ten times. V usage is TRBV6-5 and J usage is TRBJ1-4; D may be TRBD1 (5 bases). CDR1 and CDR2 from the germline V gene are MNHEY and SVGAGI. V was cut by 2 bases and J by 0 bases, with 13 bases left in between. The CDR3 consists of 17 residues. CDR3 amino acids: CASSYETAVATNEKLFF. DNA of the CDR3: TGTGCCAGCAGTTACGAGACAGCGGTTGCAACTAATGAAAAACTGTTTTTT.

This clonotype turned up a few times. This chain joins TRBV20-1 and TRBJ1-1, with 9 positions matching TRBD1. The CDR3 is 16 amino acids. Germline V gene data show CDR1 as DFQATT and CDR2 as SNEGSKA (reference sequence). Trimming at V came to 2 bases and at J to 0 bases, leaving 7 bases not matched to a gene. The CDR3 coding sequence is TGCAGTGCTAGACAATCCACAGGGGGCTTGAACACTGAAGCTTTCTTT. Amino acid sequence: CSARQSTGGLNTEAFF.

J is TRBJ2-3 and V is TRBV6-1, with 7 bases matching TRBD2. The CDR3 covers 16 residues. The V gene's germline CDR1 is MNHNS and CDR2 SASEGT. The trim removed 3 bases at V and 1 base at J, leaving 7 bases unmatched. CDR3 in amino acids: CASSDLGLAGTDTQYF. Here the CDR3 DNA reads TGTGCCAGCAGTGATTTGGGTCTAGCGGGCACAGATACGCAGTATTTT.

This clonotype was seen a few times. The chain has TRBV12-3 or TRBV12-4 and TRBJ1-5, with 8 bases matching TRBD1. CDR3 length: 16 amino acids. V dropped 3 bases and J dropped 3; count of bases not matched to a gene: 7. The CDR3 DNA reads TGTGCCAGCAGTTTCAATCTGCAGGGGGCCAATCAGCCCCAGCATTTT. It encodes CASSFNLQGANQPQHF.

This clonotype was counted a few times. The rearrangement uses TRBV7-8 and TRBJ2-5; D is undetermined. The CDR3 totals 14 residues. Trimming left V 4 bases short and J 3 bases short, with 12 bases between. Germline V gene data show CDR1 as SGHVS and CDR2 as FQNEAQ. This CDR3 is CASSSLGPEETQYF. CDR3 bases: TGTGCCAGCAGCTCCCTAGGCCCTGAAGAGACCCAGTACTTC.

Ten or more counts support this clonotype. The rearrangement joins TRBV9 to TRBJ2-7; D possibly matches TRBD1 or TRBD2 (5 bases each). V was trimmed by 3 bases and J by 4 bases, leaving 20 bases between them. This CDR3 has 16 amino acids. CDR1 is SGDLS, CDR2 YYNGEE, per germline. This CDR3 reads CASSEGGDPLSYEQYF. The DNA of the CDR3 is TGTGCCAGCAGCGAGGGTGGGGACCCCCTTTCTTACGAGCAGTACTTC.

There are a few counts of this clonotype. CDR3 amino acids: CASSQGASIEQFF. The DNA for the CDR3 is TGTGCCAGCAGCCAAGGAGCGTCTATTGAGCAGTTCTTC. V and J are TRBV4-2 and TRBJ2-1; D unresolved. Between the trimmed V and J ends, which lost 1 base and 9 bases, there was a span of 10 bases. The CDR3 is 13 residues long. Germline loops: CDR1 LGHNA, CDR2 YNFKEQ.

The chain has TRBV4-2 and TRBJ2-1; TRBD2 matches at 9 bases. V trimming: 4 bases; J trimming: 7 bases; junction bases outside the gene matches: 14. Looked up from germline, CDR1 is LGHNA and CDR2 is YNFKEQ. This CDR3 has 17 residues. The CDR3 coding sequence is TGTGCCAGCAGCCGAGAACCCGCGGGAGGGCGTGGGAATGAGCAGTTCTTC. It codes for CASSREPAGGRGNEQFF.

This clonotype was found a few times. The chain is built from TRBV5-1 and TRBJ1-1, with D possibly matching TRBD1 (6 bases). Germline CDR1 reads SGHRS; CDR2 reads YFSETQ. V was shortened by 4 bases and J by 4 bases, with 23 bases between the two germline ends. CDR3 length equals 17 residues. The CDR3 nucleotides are TGCGCCAGCAGCATCCCCGGGACAAACCCGGTCCGCACTGAAGCTTTCTTT. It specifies CASSIPGTNPVRTEAFF.

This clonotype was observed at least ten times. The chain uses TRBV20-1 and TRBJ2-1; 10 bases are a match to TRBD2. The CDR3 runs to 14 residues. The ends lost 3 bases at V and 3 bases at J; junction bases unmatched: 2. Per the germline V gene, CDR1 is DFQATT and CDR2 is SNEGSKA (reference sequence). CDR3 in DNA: TGCAGTGCTAGTAGCGGGAGGATCTACAATGAGCAGTTCTTC. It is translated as CSASSGRIYNEQFF.

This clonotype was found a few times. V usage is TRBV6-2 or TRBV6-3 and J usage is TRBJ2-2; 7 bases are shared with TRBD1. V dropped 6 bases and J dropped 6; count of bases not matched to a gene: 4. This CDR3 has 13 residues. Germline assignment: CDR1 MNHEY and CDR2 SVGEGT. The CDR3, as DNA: TGTGCCAGCAGACAGGGGTTCGCCGGGGAGCTGTTTTTT. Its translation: CASRQGFAGELFF.

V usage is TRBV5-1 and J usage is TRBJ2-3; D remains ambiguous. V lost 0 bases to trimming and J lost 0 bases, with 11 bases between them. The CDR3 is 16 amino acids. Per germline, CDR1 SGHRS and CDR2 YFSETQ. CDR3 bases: TGCGCCAGCAGCTTGGATCCCGATACTAGCACAGATACGCAGTATTTT. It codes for CASSLDPDTSTDTQYF.

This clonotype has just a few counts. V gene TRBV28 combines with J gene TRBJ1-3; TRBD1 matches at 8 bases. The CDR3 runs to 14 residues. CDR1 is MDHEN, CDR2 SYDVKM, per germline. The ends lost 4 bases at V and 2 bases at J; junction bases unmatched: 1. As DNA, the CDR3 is TGTGCCAGCAGTTCCAGGGGGCCTGGAAACACCATATATTTT. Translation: CASSSRGPGNTIYF.

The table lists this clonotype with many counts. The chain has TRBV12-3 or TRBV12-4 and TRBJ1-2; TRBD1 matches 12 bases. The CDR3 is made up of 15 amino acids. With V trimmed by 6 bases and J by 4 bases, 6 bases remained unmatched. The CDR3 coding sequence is TGTGCCAGCAGGGCCGGGACAGGGGGCCGCTATGGCTACACCTTC. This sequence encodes CASRAGTGGRYGYTF.

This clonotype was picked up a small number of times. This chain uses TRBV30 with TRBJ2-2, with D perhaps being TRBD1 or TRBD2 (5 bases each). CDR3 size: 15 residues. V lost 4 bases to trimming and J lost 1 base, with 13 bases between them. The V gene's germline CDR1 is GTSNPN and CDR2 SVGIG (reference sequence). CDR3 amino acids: CAWTLGTQNTGELFF. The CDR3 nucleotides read TGTGCCTGGACACTTGGGACCCAGAACACCGGGGAGCTGTTTTTT. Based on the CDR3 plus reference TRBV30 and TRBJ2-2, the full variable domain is SQTIHQWPATLVQPVGSPLSLECTVEGTSNPNLYWYRQAAGRGLQLLFYSVGIGQISSEVPQNLSASRPQDRQFILSSKKLLLSDSGFYLCAWTLGTQNTGELFFGEGSRLTVL.

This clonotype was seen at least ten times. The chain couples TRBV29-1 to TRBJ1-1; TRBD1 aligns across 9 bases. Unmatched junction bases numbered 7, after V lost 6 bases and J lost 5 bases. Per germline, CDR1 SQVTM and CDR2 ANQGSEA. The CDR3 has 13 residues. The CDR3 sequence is CSVETGGGTEAFF. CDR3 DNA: TGCAGCGTCGAAACAGGGGGCGGGACTGAAGCTTTCTTT.